Listed here are 27 T cell receptor beta chains from one sample, sequenced in a study of CD8 T cells in ankylosing spondylitis (dated by TCRdb to about 2017). The method was 5' RACE. Sequenced using an Illumina HiSeq 2500. In TCRdb, the public reads were trimmed at Q25 with fastp and aligned with MiXCR, with productive beta chains retained. Identical CDR3 protein sequences are pooled into one entry, listed with their most common genes and DNA. The sample yields roughly 160,000 distinct CDR3 sequences; 11% were counted once. Almost 30% of the sample is in the top ten clones. The sequencing input was blood, either unsorted or a sorted T cell fraction (not recorded which). These receptors all stem from a male donor with ankylosing spondylitis or in good health (not recorded which).

The V and J genes are TRBV7-8 and TRBJ2-7; weak D call: TRBD1 (6 bases). The length of the CDR3 is 14 residues. Between the trimmed V and J ends, which lost 6 bases and 1 base, there was a span of 13 bases. Germline assignment: CDR1 SGHVS and CDR2 FQNEAQ. CDR3 bases: TGTGCCAGCAGACTTACAGGGTCATCCTACGAGCAGTACTTC. It encodes CASRLTGSSYEQYF.

This clonotype was seen more than once but under ten times. The rearrangement links TRBV20-1 to TRBJ2-7; 8 positions agree with TRBD2. V gave up 0 bases and J gave up 2 bases; unmatched junction bases: 9. Germline loops: CDR1 DFQATT, CDR2 SNEGSKA (reference sequence). This CDR3 has 16 amino acids. The CDR3 nucleotides read TGCAGTGCTAGAGACTTACTAGCGGTAGGAACCTACGAGCAGTACTTC. Protein product: CSARDLLAVGTYEQYF.

This clonotype was observed a few times. The chain employs TRBV12-3 or TRBV12-4 and TRBJ1-2, with D hard to call. CDR3 size: 14 residues. Trimming pared 4 bases from V and 4 bases from J, leaving 13 bases between. CDR3 sequence reads: CASSSRVRGYGYTF. CDR3 DNA sequence: TGTGCCAGCAGTTCACGAGTACGGGGCTATGGCTACACCTTC.

Details on this clonotype: A much bigger clone sits one base away, suggesting this may be a read error. As the CDR3 is not closed by the conserved phenylalanine or tryptophan, this likely results from a read error. This chain links TRBV30 with TRBJ1-4; TRBD1 aligns across 7 bases. V shed 4 bases, J shed 5 bases, and the junction held 13 bases outside the gene matches. CDR1 GTSNPN and CDR2 SVGIG come from the germline V gene (reference sequence). The length of the CDR3 is 16 residues. CDR3 sequence reads: CAWTQFDREGNEKLFI. CDR3 DNA sequence: TGTGCCTGGACCCAATTCGACAGGGAGGGAAATGAAAAACTGTTTATT.

This clonotype was observed many times. The gene calls are TRBV10-3 and TRBJ2-3; 11 nucleotides align to TRBD1. V lost 7 bases, J lost 4 bases, and 4 bases stayed unmatched. The length of the CDR3 is 14 residues. From germline, CDR1 is ENHRY and CDR2 SYGVKD. The CDR3 DNA follows: TGTGCCATCATGGGGACAGGGGGGCCAGATACGCAGTATTTT. Translated: CAIMGTGGPDTQYF.

In its sample, this clonotype was seen many times. The rearrangement links TRBV3-1 to TRBJ1-3; no clear D gene. Trimming removed 3 bases from V and 0 bases from J, with 21 bases in between. The CDR3 covers 19 residues. Germline V CDR1 and CDR2: LGHDT, YNNKEL (reference sequence). The CDR3 coding sequence is TGTGCCAGCAGCCACCAGCCTGCAGGCAGCGGGATCTCTGGAAACACCATATATTTT. It is translated as CASSHQPAGSGISGNTIYF.

This clonotype was detected many times. This chain's CDR3 is CASSLIWGAHTEAFF. CDR3 coding DNA: TGTGCCAGCAGTCTAATATGGGGGGCACATACTGAAGCTTTCTTT. This chain connects TRBV27 to TRBJ1-1; tentatively, D is TRBD1 (6 bases). There are 15 residues in the CDR3. Germline V gives CDR1 MNHEY, CDR2 SMNVEV (reference sequence). V gave up 5 bases and J gave up 5 bases, with 18 bases separating them.

This clonotype was observed at least ten times. The chain is built from TRBV2 and TRBJ2-1, with 9 bases lining up with TRBD2. J lost 8 bases, V lost 6 bases, and 11 bases had no gene match. CDR1 is SNHLY and CDR2 is FYNNEI in the germline V gene. This CDR3 is 15 amino acids long. The CDR3: CASSKDPSGDHEQFF. For the CDR3, the DNA is TGTGCCAGCAGCAAGGATCCTAGCGGGGACCATGAGCAGTTCTTC.

This clonotype was seen ten or more times. The chain links TRBV27 to TRBJ1-2; D is unclear. The CDR3 contains 13 residues. Germline V gives CDR1 MNHEY, CDR2 SMNVEV (reference sequence). V shed 3 bases and J shed 4 bases, with 9 bases lying between them. CDR3 protein: CASSFGFGYGYTF. The DNA of the CDR3 is TGTGCCAGCAGTTTTGGGTTTGGCTATGGCTACACCTTC.

This clonotype was detected ten times or more. This chain uses TRBV12-3 or TRBV12-4 with TRBJ1-1; D unclear. The CDR3 is 16 amino acids. Between the trimmed V and J ends, which lost 0 bases and 0 bases, there was a span of 11 bases. The CDR3 reads CASSLAPGVMNTEAFF. The CDR3 bases are TGTGCCAGCAGTTTAGCGCCGGGAGTCATGAACACTGAAGCTTTCTTT.

Many counts were recorded for this clonotype. The chain links TRBV21-1 to TRBJ2-5; TRBD2 is the table's D call, not checked against the DNA. TRBV21-1 corresponds to a pseudogene. The CDR3 is 18 residues long. CDR3 protein: CASSKKGLAGERQETQYF. The CDR3 DNA follows: TGTGCCAGCAGCAAAAAGGGGCTAGCGGGAGAGCGCCAAGAGACCCAGTACTTC.

In this sample, this clonotype turned up many times. V usage is TRBV20-1 and J usage is TRBJ2-2; TRBD1 agrees at 9 bases. Losses at the gene ends were 7 bases for V and 4 bases for J; bases not matched to a gene: 4. The CDR3 spans 13 residues. The germline V gene encodes CDR1 DFQATT and CDR2 SNEGSKA (reference sequence). The CDR3 region is CSGQGVGTGELFF. CDR3 nucleotides: TGCAGTGGACAGGGGGTCGGCACCGGGGAGCTGTTTTTT.

This clonotype showed up just a few times. CDR3 protein: CASSLGPPGLSTNEQFF. The CDR3 bases are TGTGCCAGCAGTTTAGGCCCCCCGGGACTATCCACAAATGAGCAGTTCTTC. V gene TRBV28 combines with J gene TRBJ2-1; TRBD2 matches at 7 bases. Germline values: CDR1 MDHEN, CDR2 SYDVKM. J was trimmed by 7 bases and V by 2 bases; bases with no gene match: 14. CDR3 size: 17 residues.

This clonotype has ten or more counts. The chain employs TRBV5-6 and TRBJ2-7; perhaps TRBD2 as D (6 bases). CDR1 is SGHDT, CDR2 YYEEEE, per germline. There are 17 residues in the CDR3. V was trimmed by 4 bases and J by 6 bases, leaving 26 bases between them. For the CDR3, the DNA is TGTGCCAGCAGCCTCCCCAACCGACTAGAAGAGGGGCTCGAGCAGTACTTC. This sequence encodes CASSLPNRLEEGLEQYF.

This clonotype appeared many times. This chain uses TRBV29-1 with TRBJ1-2; TRBD1 matches 7 bases. Looked up from germline, CDR1 is SQVTM and CDR2 is ANQGSEA. V shed 7 bases and J 3 bases; nucleotides not matched to a gene: 8. This CDR3 is built from 13 residues. Here the CDR3 reads CSASDRADYGYTF. The CDR3 coding sequence is TGCAGCGCCAGCGACAGGGCTGACTATGGCTACACCTTC.

In its sample, this clonotype was seen many times. This chain links TRBV4-3 with TRBJ2-1, with 8 positions matching TRBD2. Germline assignment: CDR1 LGHNA and CDR2 YSLEER. The CDR3 has 16 amino acids. V dropped 1 base and J dropped 9; count of bases not matched to a gene: 11. In DNA form, the CDR3 reads TGCGCCAGCAGCCAAGTTAATACGGGGGGGCAAGGTGAGCAGTTCTTC. This gives the protein CASSQVNTGGQGEQFF.

This clonotype was picked up a small number of times. The CDR3 bases are TGTGCCAGCAGCTTATCGGGCTCCAGGGGGACTGAAGCTTTCTTT. Amino acids: CASSLSGSRGTEAFF. This chain connects TRBV7-9 to TRBJ1-1; 7 bases map to TRBD1. CDR1 and CDR2 (germline): SEHNR, FQNEAQ (reference sequence). The CDR3 sequence is 15 residues long. V gave up 2 bases and J gave up 5 bases; unmatched junction bases: 8.

This clonotype was observed a handful of times. V is TRBV7-9 and J is TRBJ1-4; the D gene is possibly TRBD1 (5 bases). V lost 4 bases to trimming and J lost 2 bases, with 8 bases between them. CDR1 is SEHNR and CDR2 is FQNEAQ in the germline V gene (reference sequence). The CDR3 loop spans 14 amino acids. The chain's CDR3 is CASSSGGTNEKLFF. The CDR3 nucleotides are TGTGCCAGCAGCTCCGGGGGGACTAATGAAAAACTGTTTTTT.

This chain uses TRBV24-1 with TRBJ2-1; TRBD2 matches at 8 bases. The germline CDR1 and CDR2 sequences are KGHDR and SFDVKD. The junction had 2 bases not matched to a gene; V was cut back by 6 bases and J by 8 bases. The CDR3 covers 12 residues. The DNA of the CDR3 is TGTGCCACCAGTAGCGGGGGCGATGAGCAGTTCTTC. Translating gives CATSSGGDEQFF.

This clonotype was detected a few times. The rearrangement uses TRBV25-1 and TRBJ2-2, with D possibly called TRBD1 or TRBD2 (5 bases each). Germline loops: CDR1 MGHDK, CDR2 SYGVNS. This CDR3 has 15 residues. V shed 5 bases and J shed 6 bases, with 16 bases lying between them. The CDR3 bases are TGTGCCAGCAGTTCCGGGACCCTGGAGGCCGGGGAGCTGTTTTTT. Amino acid sequence: CASSSGTLEAGELFF.

This clonotype appeared a few times. The V call is TRBV10-3, the J call TRBJ2-2, with D uncertain. Germline assignment: CDR1 ENHRY and CDR2 SYGVKD. The CDR3 is 11 residues long. Between the trimmed V and J ends, which lost 2 bases and 6 bases, there was a span of 1 base. CDR3 DNA: TGTGCCATCAGTGAGGCCGGGGAGCTGTTTTTT. This codes for CAISEAGELFF.

This clonotype has at least ten counts. The V call is TRBV7-8, the J call TRBJ2-4; the match to TRBD2 covers 7 bases. The CDR3 totals 15 residues. V dropped 2 bases and J dropped 2; count of bases not matched to a gene: 3. In germline, CDR1 is SGHVS, CDR2 FQNEAQ. CDR3 DNA: TGTGCCAGCAGCTTAAGGCGGGAGACCAAAAACATTCAGTACTTC. This sequence encodes CASSLRRETKNIQYF.

The chain combines TRBV9 with TRBJ2-7; 9 nucleotides line up with TRBD2. The trim removed 0 bases at V and 4 bases at J, leaving 5 bases unmatched. The CDR3 sequence is 15 residues long. Looked up from germline, CDR1 is SGDLS and CDR2 is YYNGEE. CDR3 protein: CASSVEAGGPYEQYF. The DNA for the CDR3 is TGTGCCAGCAGCGTAGAGGCGGGAGGGCCTTACGAGCAGTACTTC.

This clonotype was recorded a few times. The chain recombines TRBV12-3 or TRBV12-4 with TRBJ1-1, with 7 bases lining up with TRBD1. The V segment lost 6 bases and the J segment 5 bases; nucleotides outside the gene matches: 9. This CDR3 comprises 14 residues. CDR3 region: CASSPTGRRTEAFF. The CDR3 DNA sequence: TGTGCCAGCAGCCCGACAGGGCGACGAACTGAAGCTTTCTTT.

This clonotype was observed at least ten times. The V gene is TRBV20-1, the J gene TRBJ2-7; 10 positions match TRBD1. J was trimmed by 2 bases and V by 5 bases; bases with no gene match: 6. The CDR3 totals 14 residues. Germline assignment: CDR1 DFQATT and CDR2 SNEGSKA (reference sequence). The CDR3 protein is CSAAGTGVTYEQYF. CDR3 DNA sequence: TGCAGTGCTGCCGGGACAGGGGTAACCTACGAGCAGTACTTC.

This clonotype was recorded at least ten times. The V call is TRBV29-1, the J call TRBJ2-5; D is perhaps TRBD2 (6 bases). V lost 1 base, J lost 7 bases, and 10 bases lay in between. CDR1 is SQVTM, CDR2 ANQGSEA, per germline. CDR3 length: 12 residues. CDR3 sequence reads: CSVEGGAGTQYF. The CDR3 nucleotides are TGCAGCGTTGAAGGCGGGGCCGGGACCCAGTACTTC.

The table lists this clonotype with many counts. CDR3 region: CSASTGASGRAHEQFF. In nucleotides, the CDR3 is TGCAGTGCTAGTACAGGGGCTAGCGGGAGGGCCCATGAGCAGTTCTTC. The J gene is TRBJ2-1, the V gene TRBV20-1; TRBD2 agrees at 12 bases. Germline V gene lookup returns CDR1 DFQATT and CDR2 SNEGSKA (reference sequence). The V and J ends lost 3 bases and 8 bases, in that order; junction bases with no gene match: 11. CDR3 length: 16 amino acids.